The 23 T cell receptor beta chains below come from one sample, sequenced in a study of patients and donors after allogeneic stem cell transplantation. TCRdb itself ran the RT-PCR reads through MiXCR, one entry per CDR3 protein. The repertoire holds 410,000 or so distinct CDR3 sequences, with more than 15% as singletons. The sample taken for sequencing was blood, either unsorted or a sorted T cell fraction (not recorded which). These receptors originate from a human donor who was either an allogeneic HSCT recipient or a stem cell or donor lymphocyte infusion donor (not recorded which). It is not recorded whose cells these are; they may come from a transplant donor.

This clonotype was seen a few times. The CDR3 reads CASSISGAGQPQHF. The CDR3 DNA sequence: TGTGCCAGCAGTATCTCAGGTGCAGGGCAGCCCCAGCATTTT. The V and J genes are TRBV9 and TRBJ1-5; possible D gene TRBD1, 5 bases. V lost 5 bases and J lost 7, with 16 bases in between. The germline V gene has CDR1 SGDLS and CDR2 YYNGEE. The CDR3 runs to 14 residues.

The chain uses TRBV7-9 and TRBJ1-2, with D unresolved. Per germline, CDR1 SEHNR and CDR2 FQNEAQ (reference sequence). The CDR3 sequence is 11 residues long. Deletions cut 2 bases from V and 7 bases from J, with 5 bases between. In nucleotides, the CDR3 is TGTGCCAGCAGCTTACTGGGTGGCTACACCTTC. It translates to CASSLLGGYTF.

V gene TRBV12-3 or TRBV12-4 combines with J gene TRBJ1-3, with D possibly matching TRBD1 (5 bases). Trimming cost V 2 bases and J 0 bases, with 11 bases left between them. This CDR3 has 16 residues. CDR3 sequence: CASSLRGGSSGNTIYF. As DNA, the CDR3 is TGTGCCAGCAGTTTAAGGGGCGGTTCCTCTGGAAACACCATATATTTT.

The CDR3 is CASSQEWGRETQYF. The CDR3 DNA reads as TGTGCCAGCAGCCAGGAATGGGGGCGTGAGACCCAGTACTTC. The chain employs TRBV6-1 and TRBJ2-5, with D perhaps matching TRBD1 (6 bases). The CDR3 sequence is 14 residues long. Trimming took 6 bases from V and 5 from J, leaving 16 bases between them. Germline V gene sequence: CDR1 MNHNS, CDR2 SASEGT.

The chain uses TRBV15 and TRBJ1-5; D not certain. The germline V gene has CDR1 LNHNV and CDR2 YYDKDF (reference sequence). Trimming removed 0 bases at V and 6 bases at J, with 12 bases between. CDR3 length equals 15 residues. CDR3 in amino acids: CATSRDPGGSQPQHF. The CDR3 DNA reads TGTGCCACCAGCAGAGATCCCGGAGGAAGTCAGCCCCAGCATTTT.

The V and J genes are TRBV6-1 and TRBJ2-5, with 8 bases lining up with TRBD1. This CDR3 comprises 15 residues. The junction had 8 bases not matched to a gene; V was cut back by 4 bases and J by 4 bases. CDR1 and CDR2 from the germline V gene are MNHNS and SASEGT. Here the CDR3 reads CASSVFGRGRETQYF. The CDR3 DNA follows: TGTGCCAGCAGTGTGTTCGGCAGGGGGCGAGAGACCCAGTACTTC.

This clonotype was seen only a few times. The CDR3 sequence: CSARALAGETDTQYF. Here the CDR3 DNA reads TGCAGTGCTAGAGCACTAGCGGGAGAGACAGATACGCAGTATTTT. The V and J genes are TRBV20-1 and TRBJ2-3; 11 positions agree with TRBD2. V gave up 1 base and J gave up 3 bases; unmatched junction bases: 3. Germline values: CDR1 DFQATT, CDR2 SNEGSKA (reference sequence). The CDR3 spans 15 residues.

This clonotype was seen more than once but under ten times. V usage is TRBV5-1 and J usage is TRBJ1-1; D uncertain. Germline values: CDR1 SGHRS, CDR2 YFSETQ. The CDR3 has 14 amino acids. V was shortened by 5 bases and J by 1 base, with 12 bases between the two germline ends. The CDR3 region is CASRPTTANTEAFF. The DNA for the CDR3 is TGCGCCAGCAGGCCGACTACAGCGAACACTGAAGCTTTCTTT.

The V gene is TRBV25-1, the J gene TRBJ2-1; 7 nucleotides agree with TRBD2. The junction had 3 bases not matched to a gene; V was cut back by 3 bases and J by 1 base. Germline V gene lookup returns CDR1 MGHDK and CDR2 SYGVNS. The CDR3 contains 15 residues. The DNA for the CDR3 is TGTGCCAGCAGTGACGGCGGGAGTTCCTACAATGAGCAGTTCTTC. Residues: CASSDGGSSYNEQFF.

The sample holds a few counts of this clonotype. The chain links TRBV5-6 to TRBJ1-3; unclear D gene. Per the germline V gene, CDR1 is SGHDT and CDR2 is YYEEEE. V shed 4 bases and J shed 2 bases, with 16 bases lying between them. The CDR3 length is 16 residues. CDR3: CASSNGPPTAGNTIYF. The CDR3, as DNA: TGTGCCAGCAGCAATGGTCCCCCTACCGCTGGAAACACCATATATTTT.

This clonotype has just a few counts. The chain employs TRBV28 and TRBJ2-5; D is unresolved. V was cut by 2 bases and J by 4 bases, with 11 bases left in between. Germline CDR1 is MDHEN and CDR2 is SYDVKM. This CDR3 region has 14 residues. The CDR3 spells CASSLALVLETQYF. In DNA, the CDR3 is TGTGCCAGCAGTTTAGCCCTTGTCTTAGAGACCCAGTACTTC.

This clonotype was seen only a few times. The chain employs TRBV7-2 and TRBJ1-4; D remains unclear. The germline V and J ends were trimmed by 5 bases and 8 bases, with 18 bases remaining between them. From germline, CDR1 is SGHTA and CDR2 FQGNSA. The CDR3 spans 15 residues. CDR3 protein: CASSQVAPVGEKLFF. DNA of the CDR3: TGTGCCAGCAGCCAGGTTGCCCCCGTCGGGGAAAAACTGTTTTTT.

This chain joins TRBV27 and TRBJ2-5, with TRBD2 identical over 8 bases. Per germline, CDR1 MNHEY and CDR2 SMNVEV (reference sequence). The CDR3 runs 12 residues. The ends lost 3 bases at V and 9 bases at J; junction bases unmatched: 3. This CDR3 reads CASSLPGGAQYF. In DNA form, the CDR3 reads TGTGCCAGCAGTTTGCCGGGGGGGGCCCAGTACTTC.

The rearrangement joins TRBV6-1 to TRBJ1-2; unclear D gene. CDR1 and CDR2 (germline): MNHNS, SASEGT. Deletions cut 5 bases from V and 0 bases from J, with 7 bases between. This CDR3 has 13 residues. The CDR3 is CASSRNANYGYTF. The CDR3 DNA is TGTGCCAGCAGTCGGAACGCTAACTATGGCTACACCTTC.

This chain connects TRBV19 to TRBJ2-5; D is undetermined. The CDR3 is 15 residues long. The germline CDR1 and CDR2 sequences are LNHDA and SQIVND (reference sequence). The ends were cut back, 3 bases at V and 0 bases at J, with 11 bases in the middle. CDR3 bases: TGTGCCAGTAGTATTGGCGGCAAGTACCAAGAGACCCAGTACTTC. Encoded protein: CASSIGGKYQETQYF. Together with reference TRBV19 and TRBJ2-5, the CDR3 gives the full variable domain: DGGITQSPKYLFRKEGQNVTLSCEQNLNHDAMYWYRQDPGQGLRLIYYSQIVNDFQKGDIAEGYSVSREKKESFPLTVTSAQKNPTAFYLCASSIGGKYQETQYFGPGTRLLVL.

This clonotype was seen more than once but under ten times. The chain couples TRBV20-1 to TRBJ1-1; 10 bases match TRBD1. Germline V gives CDR1 DFQATT, CDR2 SNEGSKA (reference sequence). This CDR3 region has 17 residues. The ends lost 2 bases at V and 5 bases at J; junction bases unmatched: 14. The CDR3 region has the DNA TGCAGTGCTAGACTCGGTGGGGGACAGGGGAAACGGACTGAAGCTTTCTTT. It specifies CSARLGGGQGKRTEAFF.

This clonotype was seen more than once but under ten times. One end of the junction varies from germline; a read error may be responsible. This chain links TRBV5-1 with TRBJ2-1; TRBD2 matches at 9 bases. The CDR3 is 16 amino acids. CDR1 is SGHRS and CDR2 is YFSETQ in the germline V gene. CDR3 sequence: CASSLVAGGSYNEQFF. The DNA for the CDR3 is TGTGCCAGCAGCTTAGTTGCGGGAGGGTCCTACAATGAGCAGTTCTTC.

The chain combines TRBV28 with TRBJ1-4; tentatively, D is TRBD1 (6 bases). V gave up 2 bases and J gave up 7 bases, with 14 bases separating them. The CDR3 has 15 amino acids. Germline assignment: CDR1 MDHEN and CDR2 SYDVKM. CDR3: CASSLDGGGSEKLFF. As DNA, the CDR3 is TGTGCCAGCAGTTTAGACGGAGGGGGGAGTGAAAAACTGTTTTTT.

This clonotype was counted only a few times. This sequence joins TRBV6-5 and TRBJ1-1; D is perhaps TRBD1 (5 bases). Germline V gene lookup returns CDR1 MNHEY and CDR2 SVGAGI. V was shortened by 3 bases and J by 1 base, with 15 bases between the two germline ends. This CDR3 region has 16 residues. This chain's CDR3 is CASSYSGRRRNTEAFF. CDR3 nucleotide sequence: TGTGCCAGCAGTTATTCGGGGCGGAGGAGGAACACTGAAGCTTTCTTT.

This clonotype was found a few times. The rearrangement links TRBV4-1 to TRBJ2-7; 8 bases align to TRBD1. This CDR3 spans 15 amino acids. V was clipped by 4 bases and J by 6 bases; unmatched bases: 11. Germline assignment: CDR1 MGHRA and CDR2 YSYEKL. Written as DNA, the CDR3 is TGCGCCAGCAGCCCACCGACAGGGGAGATGGTCGAGCAGTACTTC. The encoded protein is CASSPPTGEMVEQYF.

The table lists this clonotype with a few counts. This chain connects TRBV18 to TRBJ1-2, with 12 nucleotides matching TRBD1. Germline assignment: CDR1 KGHSH and CDR2 LQKENI. The CDR3 is 15 residues long. The J segment lost 7 bases and the V segment lost 0 bases, leaving 3 bases of the junction unmatched. The CDR3 region is CASSPPGQGAGGYTF. CDR3 DNA sequence: TGTGCCAGCTCACCACCGGGACAGGGGGCCGGTGGCTACACCTTC.

This clonotype was picked up a small number of times. This rearrangement joins TRBV20-1 to TRBJ2-3; D unresolved. Germline V gives CDR1 DFQATT, CDR2 SNEGSKA (reference sequence). This CDR3 has 13 residues. Between the trimmed V and J ends, which lost 0 bases and 6 bases, there was a span of 10 bases. CDR3 DNA sequence: TGCAGTGCTAGAGATTCCCAAGAGGATACGCAGTATTTT. Its protein product is CSARDSQEDTQYF.

This sequence joins TRBV12-3 or TRBV12-4 and TRBJ1-6; TRBD1 matches 12 bases. V shed 1 base, J shed 6 bases, and the junction held 4 bases outside the gene matches. The CDR3 runs to 17 residues. CDR3 in DNA: TGTGCCAGCAGTTTAGGGGACAGGGGGCCTTCTAATTCACCCCTCCACTTT. This gives the protein CASSLGDRGPSNSPLHF.